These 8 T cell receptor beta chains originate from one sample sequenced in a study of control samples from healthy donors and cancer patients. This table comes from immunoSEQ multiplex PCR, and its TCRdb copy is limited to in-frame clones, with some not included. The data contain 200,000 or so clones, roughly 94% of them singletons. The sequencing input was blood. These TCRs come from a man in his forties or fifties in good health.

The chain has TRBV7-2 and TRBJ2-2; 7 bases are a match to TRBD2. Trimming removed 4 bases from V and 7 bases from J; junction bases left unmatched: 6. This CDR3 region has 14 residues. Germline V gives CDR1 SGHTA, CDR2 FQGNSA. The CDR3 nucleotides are TGTGCCAGCAGCTACTTTCTAGCGGTCGGGGAGCTGTTTTTT. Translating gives CASSYFLAVGELFF.

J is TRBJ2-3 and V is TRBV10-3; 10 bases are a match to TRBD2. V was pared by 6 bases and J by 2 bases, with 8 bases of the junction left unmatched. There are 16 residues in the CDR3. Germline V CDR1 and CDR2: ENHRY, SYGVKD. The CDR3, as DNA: TGTGCCATCAGAGGAGATAGCGGGGGGTTCACAGATACGCAGTATTTT. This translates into CAIRGDSGGFTDTQYF.

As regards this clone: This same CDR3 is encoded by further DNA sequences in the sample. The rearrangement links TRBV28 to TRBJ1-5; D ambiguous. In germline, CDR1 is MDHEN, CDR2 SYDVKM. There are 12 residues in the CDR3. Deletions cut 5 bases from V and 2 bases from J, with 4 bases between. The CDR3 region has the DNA TGTGCCAGCAGTCTCCGCAATCAGCCCCAGCATTTT. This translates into CASSLRNQPQHF.

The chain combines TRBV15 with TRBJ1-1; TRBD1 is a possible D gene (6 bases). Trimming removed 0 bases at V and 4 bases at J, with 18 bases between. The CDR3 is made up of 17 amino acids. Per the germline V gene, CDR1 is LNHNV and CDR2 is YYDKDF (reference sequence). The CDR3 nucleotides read TGTGCCACCAGCAGAGATCTACGGGGCAGGGGTAGCACTGAAGCTTTCTTT. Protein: CATSRDLRGRGSTEAFF.

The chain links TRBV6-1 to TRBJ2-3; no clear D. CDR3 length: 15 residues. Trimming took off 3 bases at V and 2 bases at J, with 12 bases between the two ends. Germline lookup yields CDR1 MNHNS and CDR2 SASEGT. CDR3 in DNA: TGTGCCAGCAGTGACAGGCCCGTTTCCACAGATACGCAGTATTTT. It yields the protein CASSDRPVSTDTQYF.

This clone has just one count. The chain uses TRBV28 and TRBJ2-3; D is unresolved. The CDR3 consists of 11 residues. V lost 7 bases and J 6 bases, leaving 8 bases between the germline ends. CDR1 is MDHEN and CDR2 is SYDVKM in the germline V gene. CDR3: CASTKGDTQYF. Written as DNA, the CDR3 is TGTGCCAGCACCAAAGGGGATACGCAGTATTTT.

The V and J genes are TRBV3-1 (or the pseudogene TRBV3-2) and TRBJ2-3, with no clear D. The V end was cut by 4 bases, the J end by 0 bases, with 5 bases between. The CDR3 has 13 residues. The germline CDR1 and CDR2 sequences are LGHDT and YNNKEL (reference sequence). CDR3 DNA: TGTGCCAGCAGCCCCCCTAGCACAGATACGCAGTATTTT. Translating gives CASSPPSTDTQYF.

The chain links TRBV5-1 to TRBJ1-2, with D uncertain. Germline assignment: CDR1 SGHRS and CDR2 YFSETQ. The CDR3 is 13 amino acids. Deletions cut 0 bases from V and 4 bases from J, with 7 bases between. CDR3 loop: CASSLGLSYGYTF. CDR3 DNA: TGCGCCAGCAGCTTGGGGTTGAGCTATGGCTACACCTTC. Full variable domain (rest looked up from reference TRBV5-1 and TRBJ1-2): KAGVTQTPRYLIKTRGQQVTLSCSPISGHRSVSWYQQTPGQGLQFLFEYFSETQRNKGNFPGRFSGRQFSNSRSEMNVSTLELGDSALYLCASSLGLSYGYTFGSGTRLTVV.